This TCR beta chain comes out of a study of T cell clusters in autoimmune cytopenias. About the research overall: The median distinct TRB clonotype count was fewer than 3,000 per sample, from a median around 50,000 reads.

Each sample's input was around 250 ng genomic DNA, roughly 38,000 genome equivalents. TRB was amplified by touch-down multiplex PCR, primer pools A and B combined. From its re-call of the multiplex PCR reads, TCRdb lists each CDR3 protein once, without DNA. In all, the sample yields 9,500 to 11,000 distinct CDR3 sequences. Germline V gene lookup returns CDR1 MDHEN and CDR2 SYDVKM. The CDR3 loop spans 12 amino acids. This sample also belongs to another study, concerning T cell repertoires in aging, cancer and after chemotherapy. That study reports: Donor ages fell into six groups from 30 or younger up to 70 or older. Untreated cancer patients had significantly lower blood TCR diversity than age-matched healthy donors. In healthy donors, age-related TCR diversity loss mainly reflected lost richness.

The sequence was obtained from a human donor in good health. Sequencing was done on a sample of peripheral blood. The chain carries TRBV28 and TRBJ1-2; TCRdb reports TRBD1, a call that lacks DNA to check it against. The CDR3 sequence: CASSLQGIGYTF.